Presented here are 15 T cell receptor beta chains from one specimen sequenced in a study of shared clonotypes between healthy human individuals. Sequenced by immunoSEQ multiplex PCR; TCRdb stores in-frame clones only, minus some. The table has about 1.1 million clones, around 82% seen once. Sequencing was performed on memory CD4+ T cells from PBMCs. This sample's subset: CD45RA-negative fraction. These receptors were taken from a man aged 18-30 years in good health. Some clones in this sample may be carry-over from other donors' samples.

The CDR3 DNA is TGTGCCAGCAGGGTTCTAGCGGGAGAAACCGGGGAGCTGTTTTTT. Protein product: CASRVLAGETGELFF. This sequence joins TRBV21-1 and TRBJ2-2; the DNA was not compared with TRBD2, the D call given in the table. TRBV21-1 is recorded as a pseudogene. The CDR3 has 15 amino acids.

The chain couples TRBV4-1 to TRBJ1-2, with no clear D. Germline V CDR1 and CDR2: MGHRA, YSYEKL. With 3 bases removed from V and 7 bases from J, the gap between germline ends came to 9 bases. The CDR3 sequence is 12 residues long. In DNA, the CDR3 is TGCGCCAGCAGCCAGGTCGGACTTGGCTACACCTTC. Translating gives CASSQVGLGYTF.

This chain links TRBV25-1 with TRBJ1-6; no reliable D call. This CDR3 is 15 amino acids long. The germline V and J ends were trimmed by 7 bases and 1 base, with 11 bases remaining between them. CDR1 and CDR2 (germline): MGHDK, SYGVNS. Here the CDR3 DNA reads TGTGCCAGCATGAGCTCGGGGTCCTATAATTCACCCCTCCACTTT. Amino acids: CASMSSGSYNSPLHF.

CDR3 bases: TGTGCCAGCAGCACAAATTTGAACACTGAAGCTTTCTTT. This gives the protein CASSTNLNTEAFF. V is TRBV7-2 and J is TRBJ1-1; D gene ambiguous. This CDR3 has 13 amino acids. Germline CDR1 and CDR2: SGHTA and FQGNSA. The V and J ends lost 5 bases and 0 bases respectively, with 7 bases between them.

This chain links TRBV5-1 with TRBJ2-7; D might be TRBD2 (6 bases). Germline CDR1 reads SGHRS; CDR2 reads YFSETQ. This CDR3 contains 16 residues. The V end lost 0 bases, the J end lost 0 bases, and 13 bases lay between the germline ends. The CDR3: CASSLAGSGSSYEQYF. In nucleotides, the CDR3 is TGCGCCAGCAGCTTGGCCGGTAGCGGTAGCTCCTACGAGCAGTACTTC.

As to this clone: Since a far larger clone is one base different, this is likely a read error. V usage is TRBV5-4 and J usage is TRBJ2-3; D is uncertain. In germline, CDR1 is SGHNT, CDR2 YYREEE (reference sequence). V was shortened by 5 bases and J by 5 bases, with 12 bases between the two germline ends. The CDR3 contains 13 residues. This CDR3 reads CASSTMGRDTQYF. Written as DNA, the CDR3 is TGTGCCAGCAGTACGATGGGCAGAGATACGCAGTATTTT.

The CDR3 DNA is TGCGCCAGCAGCCCACAAGGACAGGCGACCTACGAGCAGTACTTC. Translation gives CASSPQGQATYEQYF. This sequence joins TRBV5-1 and TRBJ2-7, with 7 bases lining up with TRBD1. Germline CDR1 and CDR2: SGHRS and YFSETQ. This CDR3 is built from 15 residues. The junction had 9 bases not matched to a gene; V was cut back by 4 bases and J by 2 bases.

V and J are TRBV23-1 and TRBJ2-7, with no clear D. TRBV23-1 is designated an ORF whose function remains uncertain. This CDR3 has 16 residues. V lost 7 bases, J lost 2 bases, and 21 bases lay in between. CDR3 bases: TGCGCCAGCATGGTTTCGATTACCCCTAGAACCTACGAGCAGTACTTC. It translates to CASMVSITPRTYEQYF.

The rearrangement joins TRBV2 to TRBJ1-2, with unresolved D. CDR1 is SNHLY, CDR2 FYNNEI, per germline. The V and J ends lost 0 bases and 11 bases respectively, with 13 bases between them. This CDR3 comprises 13 residues. In DNA form, the CDR3 reads TGTGCCAGCAGTGAAGCGCTAGGGTTTGATTACACCTTC. Translated: CASSEALGFDYTF.

The rearrangement uses TRBV28 and TRBJ1-2, with D possibly TRBD1 on 5 matching bases. V lost 6 bases and J lost 3, with 23 bases in between. Germline CDR1 and CDR2: MDHEN and SYDVKM. The CDR3 runs 17 residues. This CDR3 reads CASSVGGWNRTYYGYTF. The CDR3 DNA follows: TGTGCCAGCAGCGTCGGGGGTTGGAACCGAACATACTATGGCTACACCTTC.

V gene TRBV2 combines with J gene TRBJ2-5; 10 positions agree with TRBD2. Germline trimming cut 5 bases from V and 5 bases from J; bases unmatched to any gene: 8. CDR1 and CDR2 from the germline V gene are SNHLY and FYNNEI. The CDR3 is 15 amino acids. CDR3: CASSTLAGVSETQYF. CDR3 nucleotide sequence: TGTGCCAGCAGTACCCTAGCGGGAGTTAGTGAGACCCAGTACTTC.

V is TRBV5-1 and J is TRBJ2-5, with a weak D call TRBD1 (6 bases). Germline loops: CDR1 SGHRS, CDR2 YFSETQ. The germline V and J ends were trimmed by 4 bases and 2 bases, with 21 bases remaining between them. There are 17 residues in the CDR3. The CDR3 sequence is CASSTAPLGGWQETQYF. As DNA, the CDR3 is TGCGCCAGCAGCACAGCCCCCTTAGGGGGATGGCAAGAGACCCAGTACTTC.

V is TRBV5-1 and J is TRBJ1-4; D ambiguous. The germline V and J ends were trimmed by 0 bases and 8 bases, with 14 bases remaining between them. Germline V gives CDR1 SGHRS, CDR2 YFSETQ. The CDR3 runs 15 residues. CDR3 loop: CASSLDEGRAEKLFF. DNA for the CDR3: TGCGCCAGCAGCTTGGATGAGGGAAGGGCCGAAAAACTGTTTTTT.

On this clone itself: In the same sample, other DNA sequences code for this CDR3. V is TRBV5-1 and J is TRBJ2-7; 9 nucleotides line up with TRBD1. The CDR3 covers 15 residues. The germline V gene encodes CDR1 SGHRS and CDR2 YFSETQ. Trimming cost V 0 bases and J 4 bases; bases outside gene matches: 5. CDR3 DNA sequence: TGCGCCAGCAGCTTGGACACAGGGGGCAAGTACGAGCAGTACTTC. It is translated as CASSLDTGGKYEQYF.

This clone was seen just once. This chain uses TRBV7-2 with TRBJ1-5; D perhaps matches TRBD1 (6 bases). The germline gives CDR1 SGHTA, CDR2 FQGNSA. The CDR3 extends over 16 amino acids. Trimming removed 2 bases at V and 3 bases at J, with 14 bases between. The CDR3 loop reads CASSLIGQRNNQPQHF. DNA for the CDR3: TGTGCCAGCAGCTTAATAGGACAGAGGAACAATCAGCCCCAGCATTTT.